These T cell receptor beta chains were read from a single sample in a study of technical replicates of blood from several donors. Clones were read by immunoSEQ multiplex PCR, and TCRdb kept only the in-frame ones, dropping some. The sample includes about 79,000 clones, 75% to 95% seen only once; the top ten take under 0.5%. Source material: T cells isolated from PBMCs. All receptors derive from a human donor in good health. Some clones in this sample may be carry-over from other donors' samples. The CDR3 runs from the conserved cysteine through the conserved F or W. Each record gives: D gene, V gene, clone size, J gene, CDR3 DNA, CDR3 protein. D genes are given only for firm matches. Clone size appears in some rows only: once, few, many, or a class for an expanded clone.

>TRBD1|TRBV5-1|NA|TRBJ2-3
TGCGCCAGCAGCCGCTCCGGGACAGGGGGGTCGGATACGCAGTATTTT
CASSRSGTGGSDTQYF
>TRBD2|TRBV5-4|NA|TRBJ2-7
TGTGCCAGCAGCTTGAACCTAGCGGGAATGTACTTC
CASSLNLAGMYF
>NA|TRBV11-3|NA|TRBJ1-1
TGTGCCAGCAGCTTAGAACAGGGAGTCAACACTGAAGCTTTCTTT
CASSLEQGVNTEAFF
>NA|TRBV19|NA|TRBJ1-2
TGTGCCAGTAACGGGGGATTCTATGGCTACACCTTC
CASNGGFYGYTF
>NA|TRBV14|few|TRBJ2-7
TGTGCCAGCAGCCGCGGGCCCCAGCCCCACTACGAGCAGTACTTC
CASSRGPQPHYEQYF
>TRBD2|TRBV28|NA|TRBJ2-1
TGTGCCAGCAGTTTAGGACTAGCGGGAGTTAAGAGCTCCTACAATGAGCAGTTCTTC
CASSLGLAGVKSSYNEQFF
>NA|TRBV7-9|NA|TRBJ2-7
TGTGCCAGCAGTCGGGACTCGGCCTACGAGCAGTACTTC
CASSRDSAYEQYF
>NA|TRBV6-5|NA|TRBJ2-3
TGTGCCAGCAAAAGCGGCACAGATACGCAGTATTTT
CASKSGTDTQYF
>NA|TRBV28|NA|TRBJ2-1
TGTGCCAGCAGCTACTACTATCCAGCTGAGCAGTTCTTC
CASSYYYPAEQFF
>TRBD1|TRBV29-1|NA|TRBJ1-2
TGCAGCGTTACAGGGGAAGGAAACTATGGCTACACCTTC
CSVTGEGNYGYTF
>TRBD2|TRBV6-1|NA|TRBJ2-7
TGTGCCAGCAGTGAAACGGGGGGCTCCTACGAGCAGTACTTC
CASSETGGSYEQYF
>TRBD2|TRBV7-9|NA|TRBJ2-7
TGTGCCAGCAGCTTAGAGACTAGCGGGAGTAGGAGGCAGTACTTC
CASSLETSGSRRQYF
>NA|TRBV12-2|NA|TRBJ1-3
TGTGCAAGTCGCTCAGGGACAGGGAGCTCTGGAAACACCATATATTTT
CASRSGTGSSGNTIYF
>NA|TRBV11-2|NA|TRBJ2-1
TGTGCCAGCAGCTCCCAGGCCCTTGAGCAGTTCTTC
CASSSQALEQFF
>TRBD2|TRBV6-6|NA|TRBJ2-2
TGTGCCACCGACCGGACTAGCGGGAGGGCCGGGGAGCTGTTTTTT
CATDRTSGRAGELFF
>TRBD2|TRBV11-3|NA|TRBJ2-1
TGTGCCAGCAGCTTCACGGGACTAACTCCCAATGAGCAGTTCTTC
CASSFTGLTPNEQFF
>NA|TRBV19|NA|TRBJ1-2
TGTGCCAGTAGTATAAACAGGGTCAATGGCTACACCTTC
CASSINRVNGYTF
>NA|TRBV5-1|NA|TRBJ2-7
TGCGCCAGCACTTGGCAGGGGTCCTACGAGCAGTACTTC
CASTWQGSYEQYF
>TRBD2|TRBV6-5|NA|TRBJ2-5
TGTGCCAGCAACCCGGGTAGCGGGGTATGGGAGACCCAGTACTTC
CASNPGSGVWETQYF
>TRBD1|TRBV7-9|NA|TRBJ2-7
TGTGCCAGCAGCTTAGGACAGGGAGTCCACGAGCAGTACTTC
CASSLGQGVHEQYF
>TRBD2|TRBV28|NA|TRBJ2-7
TGTGCCAGCAGTGGGGGGGGAACCTACGAGCAGTACTTC
CASSGGGTYEQYF
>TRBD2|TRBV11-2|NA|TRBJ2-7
TGTGCCAGCAGCTTATCGGGAGGGGGGTCTGACGGGAGGGCCTACGAGCAGTACTTC
CASSLSGGGSDGRAYEQYF
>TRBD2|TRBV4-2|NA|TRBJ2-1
TGTGCCAGCAGCCAGGCTAGCGGGAGGGCACTAACTTTAGCCTACAATGAGCAGTTCTTC
CASSQASGRALTLAYNEQFF
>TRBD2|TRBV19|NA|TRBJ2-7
TGTGCCAGTAGTATCGGACTAGCGGGAGTCAACGAGCAGTACTTC
CASSIGLAGVNEQYF
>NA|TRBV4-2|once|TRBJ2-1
TGTGCCAGCAGCCAAGAGTCGTTAGCGGATGATGAGCAGTTCTTC
CASSQESLADDEQFF
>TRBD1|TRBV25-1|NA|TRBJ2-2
TGTGCCACCATACAGGGGTCAACCGGGGAGCTGTTTTTT
CATIQGSTGELFF
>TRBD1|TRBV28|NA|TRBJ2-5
TGTGCCAGCAGTTTACCACCCAGGGCCCCGGGACAGGGGGTCTTCGGAGAGACCCAGTACTTC
CASSLPPRAPGQGVFGETQYF
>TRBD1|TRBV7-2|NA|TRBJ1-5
TGTGCCAGCAGCCTGCCCGCCGGGACAGTAGGCAATCAGCCCCAGCATTTT
CASSLPAGTVGNQPQHF
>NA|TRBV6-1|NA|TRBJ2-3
TGTGCCAGCAGTTTGACTAGATCCGGAGATACGCAGTATTTT
CASSLTRSGDTQYF
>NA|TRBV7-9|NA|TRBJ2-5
TGTGCCAGCAGCTTAGTAAGGAGGGAAGAGACCCAGTACTTC
CASSLVRREETQYF
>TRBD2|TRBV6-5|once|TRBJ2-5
TGTGCCAGCAATGGACTAGCGCGAGAGACCCAGTACTTC
CASNGLARETQYF
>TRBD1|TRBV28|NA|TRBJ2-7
TGTGCCAGCAGACAGGGGGCCTTTACTACGTACGAGCAGTACTTC
CASRQGAFTTYEQYF
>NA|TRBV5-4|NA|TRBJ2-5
TGTGCCAGCAGCTTGGGACCCGGAGAGCAGTACTTC
CASSLGPGEQYF
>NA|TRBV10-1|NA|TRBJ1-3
TGCGCCAGCAGTGTCGGAGCATCTGGAAACACCATATATTTT
CASSVGASGNTIYF
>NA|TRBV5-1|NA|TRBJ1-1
TGCGCCAGCAGCCCCGGACAGACCTCGAACACTGAAGCTTTCTTT
CASSPGQTSNTEAFF
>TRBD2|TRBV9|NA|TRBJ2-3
TGTGCCAGCAGCGTTAGCGGGAATGGAGCAGATACGCAGTATTTT
CASSVSGNGADTQYF
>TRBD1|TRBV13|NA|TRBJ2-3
TGTGCCAGCAGCTACAGGGGTGGAGATACGCAGTATTTT
CASSYRGGDTQYF
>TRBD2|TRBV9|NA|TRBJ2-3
TGTGCCAGCAGCGTATGGGCGGGAGAGGGCACAGATACGCAGTATTTT
CASSVWAGEGTDTQYF
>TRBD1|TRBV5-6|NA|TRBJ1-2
TGTGCCAGCAGCACTGGGACAGCTAACTATGGCTACACCTTC
CASSTGTANYGYTF
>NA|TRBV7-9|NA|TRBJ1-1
TGTGCCAGCAGCTTAAGGGGTACTGAAGCTTTCTTT
CASSLRGTEAFF
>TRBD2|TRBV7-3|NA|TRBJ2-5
TGTGCCAGCAGCCCACCATACAAGCGGGGGAAAGAGACCCAGTACTTC
CASSPPYKRGKETQYF
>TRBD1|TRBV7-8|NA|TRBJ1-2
TGTGCCAGCAGCCAAGAAACAGGGGTTATATATGGCTACACCTTC
CASSQETGVIYGYTF
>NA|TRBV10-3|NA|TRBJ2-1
TGTGCCATCAGTGAGGGCCGCAATGAGCAGTTCTTC
CAISEGRNEQFF
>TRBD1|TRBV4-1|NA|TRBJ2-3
TGCGCCAGCAGCGAGGACAGGAGAGACGCAGATACGCAGTATTTT
CASSEDRRDADTQYF
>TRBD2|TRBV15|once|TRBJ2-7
TGTGCCACCAGCAGACCCTCCCTGACTAGCGGGAGGCCGTTTAGGTACGAGCAGTACTTC
CATSRPSLTSGRPFRYEQYF